The source of this T cell receptor beta chain is a study of T cells in Graves' hyperthyroidism and ophthalmopathy. The source material, RNA transcripts, was used to amplify TCR beta CDR3 regions. When the TCR CDR3 underwent first-round RT-PCR, the HTBI primer set was used. TCRdb recomputed calls from the multiplex PCR reads with MiXCR, one row per CDR3 protein. The sample has 250,000 or so distinct CDR3 sequences, over 12% seen once. The sample holds many counts of this clonotype. Its antigen remains unknown. Per germline, CDR1 SGHRS and CDR2 YFSETQ. The V end lost 5 bases, the J end lost 3 bases, and 17 bases lay between the germline ends. The CDR3 extends over 15 amino acids. Patients aged 18 to 65 with hyperthyroidism were newly diagnosed, with duration under 2 months. General study results and limits: In the analysis, a 13 V-J model separated ophthalmopathy from stable hyperthyroidism.

This receptor was identified in a woman between 45 and 60 years old with Graves' hyperthyroidism that later progressed to Graves' ophthalmopathy. V gene TRBV5-1 combines with J gene TRBJ2-5; D is tentatively TRBD1 or TRBD2 (6 bases each). Sequencing was done on a sample of blood. The CDR3 nucleotides read TGCGCCAGCAGACTCCCTACGGGGGCTAAAGAGACCCAGTACTTC. Its translation: CASRLPTGAKETQYF.